One and the same sample provided the 24 T cell receptor beta chains below, sequenced in a study of T cells in Graves' hyperthyroidism and ophthalmopathy (dated by TCRdb to the late 2010s). Libraries came from multiplex PCR. Sequencer: Illumina HiSeq 2000. TCR beta CDR3 regions were amplified from RNA transcripts. The TCR CDR3 was subjected to a first round of RT-PCR using the HTBI primer set and the Qiagen OneStep RT-PCR kit. The public reads were quality trimmed at Q25 with fastp and then assembled into clones with MiXCR by TCRdb, keeping productive beta chains. Every CDR3 protein is listed once, alongside the most common genes and DNA of its rows. This sample holds roughly 740,000 distinct CDR3 sequences; about 16% were observed only once. The top ten hold about 8.4% of the sample. Sequencing used blood. The receptors derive from a man younger than 30 with Graves' hyperthyroidism.

This clonotype was counted a few times. The chain carries TRBV15 and TRBJ2-5, with 8 bases that match TRBD1. V shed 1 base, J shed 3 bases, and the junction held 7 bases outside the gene matches. The CDR3 has 16 residues. Per the germline V gene, CDR1 is LNHNV and CDR2 is YYDKDF (reference sequence). CDR3 sequence reads: CATSRGQGSGEETQYF. The DNA for the CDR3 is TGTGCCACCAGCAGAGGACAGGGGTCAGGCGAAGAGACCCAGTACTTC.

This clonotype was seen more than once but under ten times. The rearrangement links TRBV6-1 to TRBJ1-1; D is undetermined. Germline CDR1 MNHNS, CDR2 SASEGT. Trimming left V 8 bases short and J 1 base short, with 14 bases between. The CDR3 spans 14 residues. The DNA for the CDR3 is TGTGCCAGCCGTAAGATTACGGCGAACACTGAAGCTTTCTTT. This codes for CASRKITANTEAFF.

The chain uses TRBV5-1 and TRBJ1-5, with D perhaps matching TRBD1 (6 bases). Germline loops: CDR1 SGHRS, CDR2 YFSETQ. CDR3 length equals 16 residues. Trimming stripped 4 bases from V and 4 bases from J, with 18 bases between. Here the CDR3 DNA reads TGCGCCAGCAGCCCTGGAGGAGCAGGGGCAAATCAGCCCCAGCATTTT. Encoded protein: CASSPGGAGANQPQHF.

The table lists this clonotype with many counts. The chain has TRBV11-3 and TRBJ1-1, with TRBD1 identical over 7 bases. Germline V gene sequence: CDR1 SGHNT, CDR2 YENEEA. The CDR3 sequence is 13 residues long. Losses at the gene ends were 3 bases for V and 3 bases for J; bases not matched to a gene: 1. CDR3: CASSLGQYTEAFF. CDR3 nucleotide sequence: TGTGCCAGCAGCTTGGGACAGTACACTGAAGCTTTCTTT.

The chain couples TRBV7-2 to TRBJ2-4; 7 bases fit TRBD1. Germline CDR1 reads SGHTA; CDR2 reads FQGNSA. The CDR3 sequence is 13 residues long. Unmatched junction bases numbered 6, after V lost 4 bases and J lost 9 bases. The CDR3 region has the DNA TGTGCCAGCAGCTCTGACAGGGACGGCATTCAGTACTTC. Its protein product is CASSSDRDGIQYF.

V is TRBV10-2 and J is TRBJ2-7, with unresolved D. The CDR3 is made up of 13 amino acids. V was clipped by 5 bases and J by 7 bases, with 15 bases between them. CDR1 is WSHSY and CDR2 is SAAADI in the germline V gene. CDR3 amino acids: CASSPRRDGEQYF. CDR3 nucleotides: TGCGCCAGCAGTCCCAGGCGAGACGGAGAGCAGTACTTC.

This clonotype was seen only a few times. The chain is built from TRBV11-2 and TRBJ2-1; TRBD2 matches 8 bases. Trimming removed 6 bases from V and 11 bases from J; junction bases left unmatched: 15. The CDR3 spans 15 residues. Per the germline V gene, CDR1 is SGHAT and CDR2 is FQNNGV. The CDR3: CASRSPGLVTMKQFF. CDR3 nucleotides: TGTGCCAGCAGAAGCCCGGGACTAGTTACAATGAAGCAGTTCTTC.

This clonotype has at least ten counts. V usage is TRBV12-3 or TRBV12-4 and J usage is TRBJ2-2, with D perhaps TRBD2 (7 bases). The CDR3 has 18 residues. The V end was cut by 4 bases, the J end by 1 base, with 19 bases between. For the CDR3, the DNA is TGTGCCAGCAGTTACAGGGCCTGGGCGGGAGTGAACACCGGGGAGCTGTTTTTT. It encodes CASSYRAWAGVNTGELFF.

CDR3 coding DNA: TGTGCCAGCAGTCGAAGGACTAGCGGGATTCACGAGCAGTACTTC. Translated: CASSRRTSGIHEQYF. The gene calls are TRBV6-2 or TRBV6-3 and TRBJ2-7; 12 nucleotides agree with TRBD2. Per the germline V gene, CDR1 is MNHEY and CDR2 is SVGEGT. The CDR3 has 15 residues. V was clipped by 5 bases and J by 5 bases; unmatched bases: 7.

This clonotype was seen repeatedly, ten times or more. CDR3 amino acids: CASSRGANYEQYF. DNA for the CDR3: TGTGCCAGCAGCCGCGGGGCGAATTACGAGCAGTACTTC. This sequence joins TRBV7-2 and TRBJ2-7, with D possibly being TRBD2 (6 bases). The V gene's germline CDR1 is SGHTA and CDR2 FQGNSA. The CDR3 loop spans 13 amino acids. V was trimmed by 5 bases and J by 4 bases, leaving 12 bases between them.

This clonotype showed up many times. The chain carries TRBV28 and TRBJ2-7; no reliable D call. Germline CDR1 MDHEN, CDR2 SYDVKM. V lost 2 bases to trimming and J lost 0 bases, with 14 bases between them. The CDR3 loop spans 16 amino acids. The DNA of the CDR3 is TGTGCCAGCAGTTTACCTGTAAGTCAAAGCTCCTACGAGCAGTACTTC. Translation gives CASSLPVSQSSYEQYF.

The V call is TRBV9, the J call TRBJ2-1; D is perhaps TRBD1 (6 bases). Germline CDR1 reads SGDLS; CDR2 reads YYNGEE. CDR3 length: 15 residues. Trimming shortened V by 3 bases and J by 4 bases, and 14 bases separated the two germline ends. The CDR3 DNA reads TGTGCCAGCAGCGCCTCAGGGGCTCCATACAATGAGCAGTTCTTC. This codes for CASSASGAPYNEQFF.

Many counts were recorded for this clonotype. The V gene is TRBV7-2, the J gene TRBJ2-5; the match to TRBD2 covers 8 bases. CDR3 length equals 17 residues. Germline-derived CDR1 and CDR2 are SGHTA and FQGNSA. V shed 4 bases, J shed 4 bases, and the junction held 14 bases outside the gene matches. CDR3 bases: TGTGCCAGCAGCTCCCTTCCCGGGACTAGAATTGTAGAGACCCAGTACTTC. Translation: CASSSLPGTRIVETQYF.

The sample holds a few counts of this clonotype. This chain connects TRBV7-6 to TRBJ2-2, with D perhaps matching TRBD2 (11 bases). The CDR3 has 19 amino acids. Trimming removed 3 bases at V and 6 bases at J, with 26 bases between. Germline values: CDR1 SGHVS, CDR2 FNYEAQ. The CDR3 loop is CASSFRDRGAGLAAGELFF. As DNA, the CDR3 is TGTGCCAGCAGCTTCCGGGACAGGGGTGCGGGACTAGCGGCCGGGGAGCTGTTTTTT.

This clonotype was seen ten or more times. The chain uses TRBV3-1 and TRBJ2-7, with 7 bases matching TRBD2. With V trimmed by 3 bases and J by 6 bases, 8 bases remained unmatched. The CDR3 covers 14 residues. From germline, CDR1 is LGHDT and CDR2 YNNKEL (reference sequence). The CDR3 DNA sequence: TGTGCCAGCAGCCAGGCGGGAGAAGGTGTCGAGCAGTACTTC. This gives the protein CASSQAGEGVEQYF.

Worth noting for this clonotype: This sequence may be a read error, since a much larger clone differs from it by one base. The J gene is TRBJ2-7, the V gene TRBV6-6; D may be TRBD2 (6 bases). V was shortened by 2 bases and J by 7 bases, with 6 bases between the two germline ends. The CDR3 runs to 11 residues. Germline assignment: CDR1 MNHNY and CDR2 SVGAGI (reference sequence). In DNA, the CDR3 is TGTGCCAGCAGTTACCGGGGGGAGCAGTACTTC. This codes for CASSYRGEQYF.

The sample holds many counts of this clonotype. The rearrangement links TRBV7-9 to TRBJ2-5; D gene uncertain. Trimming cost V 5 bases and J 1 base, with 8 bases left between them. Germline V CDR1 and CDR2: SEHNR, FQNEAQ (reference sequence). The CDR3 contains 13 residues. The CDR3 bases are TGTGCCAGCAGCCCGTCGACCCAAGAGACCCAGTACTTC. Residues: CASSPSTQETQYF.

This clonotype was observed a few times. The chain employs TRBV28 and TRBJ2-7; possibly TRBD1 for D (7 bases). V lost 1 base and J 6 bases, leaving 10 bases between the germline ends. The CDR3 loop spans 13 amino acids. Germline V lookup: CDR1 MDHEN, CDR2 SYDVKM. CDR3 loop: CASSLSQGGEQYF. In nucleotides, the CDR3 is TGTGCCAGCAGTTTATCCCAGGGGGGCGAGCAGTACTTC.

As to this clonotype: This sequence may be a read error, since a much larger clone differs from it by one base. This sequence joins TRBV28 and TRBJ2-3; 8 positions agree with TRBD2. From germline, CDR1 is MDHEN and CDR2 SYDVKM. This CDR3 has 14 residues. The CDR3: CASSTGGDADTRYF. The CDR3 DNA follows: TGTGCCAGCAGTACGGGGGGGGACGCAGATACGCGGTATTTT.

This clonotype was counted ten times or more. The chain couples TRBV7-9 to TRBJ2-2; D not certain. V was clipped by 4 bases and J by 3 bases, with 18 bases between them. CDR1 is SEHNR, CDR2 FQNEAQ, per germline (reference sequence). The CDR3 length is 17 residues. The CDR3 loop is CASSSAGRVEYTGELFF. The CDR3 DNA reads TGTGCCAGCAGCTCCGCAGGAAGGGTAGAGTACACCGGGGAGCTGTTTTTT. Combining the CDR3 with reference TRBV7-9 and TRBJ2-2 gives the whole variable domain DTGVSQNPRHKITKRGQNVTFRCDPISEHNRLYWYRQTLGQGPEFLTYFQNEAQLEKSRLLSDRFSAERPKGSFSTLEIQRTEQGDSAMYLCASSSAGRVEYTGELFFGEGSRLTVL.

The chain combines TRBV25-1 with TRBJ2-3, with 9 bases fitting TRBD1. The CDR3 consists of 16 residues. Germline V gene sequence: CDR1 MGHDK, CDR2 SYGVNS. V was pared by 3 bases and J by 5 bases, with 9 bases of the junction left unmatched. The CDR3 is CASSDLRGQGKDTQYF. The DNA of the CDR3 is TGTGCCAGCAGTGACCTCAGGGGACAGGGTAAAGATACGCAGTATTTT.

The chain couples TRBV6-1 to TRBJ2-3, with 8 bases that match TRBD1. The V and J ends lost 6 bases and 3 bases, in that order; junction bases with no gene match: 11. Germline V gives CDR1 MNHNS, CDR2 SASEGT. This CDR3 is 16 amino acids long. The CDR3 coding sequence is TGTGCCAGCAGATCGACAGGGGAAGGTTGGACAGATACGCAGTATTTT. Translated: CASRSTGEGWTDTQYF.

The genes are TRBV24-1 and TRBJ1-3; no reliable D call. V lost 1 base and J 5 bases, leaving 8 bases between the germline ends. The length of the CDR3 is 14 residues. Germline CDR1 and CDR2: KGHDR and SFDVKD. CDR3 residues: CATSDFRRRNTIYF. The DNA for the CDR3 is TGTGCCACCAGTGATTTCCGACGACGAAACACCATATATTTT.

The chain carries TRBV6-2 or TRBV6-3 and TRBJ1-1, with 7 bases lining up with TRBD1. The CDR3 runs to 14 residues. J was trimmed by 6 bases and V by 5 bases; bases with no gene match: 9. Germline V gene sequence: CDR1 MNHEY, CDR2 SVGEGT. DNA for the CDR3: TGTGCCAGCAGTCCGGGACAGCTTCCGGCTGAAGCTTTCTTT. Translated, it gives CASSPGQLPAEAFF.